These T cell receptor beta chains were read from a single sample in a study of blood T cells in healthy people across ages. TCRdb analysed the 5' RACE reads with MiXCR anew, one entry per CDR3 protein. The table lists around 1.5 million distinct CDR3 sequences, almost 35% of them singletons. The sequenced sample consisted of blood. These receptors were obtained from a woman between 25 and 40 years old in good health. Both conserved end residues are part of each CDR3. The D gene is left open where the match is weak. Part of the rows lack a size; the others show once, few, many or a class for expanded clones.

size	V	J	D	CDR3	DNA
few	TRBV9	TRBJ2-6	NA	CASSVDGSGANVLTF	TGTGCCAGCAGCGTAGACGGGTCGGGGGCCAACGTCCTGACTTTC
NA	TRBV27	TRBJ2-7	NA	CASSSLVGSYEQYF	TGTGCCAGCAGTTCCTTAGTCGGTTCCTACGAGCAGTACTTC
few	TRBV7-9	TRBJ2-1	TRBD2	CASSFVAGGNEQFF	TGTGCCAGCAGCTTTGTAGCGGGAGGTAATGAGCAGTTCTTC
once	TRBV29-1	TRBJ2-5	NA	CSVQLHNEQYF	TGCAGCGTTCAGCTCCACAATGAGCAGTACTTC
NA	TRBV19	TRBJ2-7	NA	CASSTGHGNEQYF	TGTGCCAGTAGTACAGGGCACGGGAACGAGCAGTACTTC
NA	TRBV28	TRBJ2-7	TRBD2	CASSFPPAGVDEQYF	TGTGCCAGCAGTTTCCCTCCAGCGGGAGTAGACGAGCAGTACTTC
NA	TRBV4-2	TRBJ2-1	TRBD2	CASSQVMVAGYNEQFF	TGTGCCAGCAGCCAAGTCATGGTAGCGGGGTACAATGAGCAGTTCTTC
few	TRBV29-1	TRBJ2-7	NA	CSVMGPAPYEQYF	TGCAGCGTGATGGGCCCAGCCCCCTACGAGCAGTACTTC
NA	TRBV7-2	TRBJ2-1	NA	CASSPPNRDEQFF	TGTGCCAGCAGCCCCCCGAATCGGGATGAGCAGTTCTTC
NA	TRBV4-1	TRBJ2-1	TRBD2	CASSQYPRTSGGAGEQFF	TGCGCCAGCAGCCAATACCCGCGGACTAGCGGGGGGGCCGGTGAGCAGTTCTTC
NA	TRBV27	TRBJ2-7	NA	CASWDHERPYEQYF	TGTGCCAGTTGGGATCATGAACGGCCCTACGAGCAGTACTTC
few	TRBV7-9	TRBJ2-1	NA	CASSLGSSPTYNEQFF	TGTGCCAGCAGCTTAGGGTCCAGTCCAACCTACAATGAGCAGTTCTTC
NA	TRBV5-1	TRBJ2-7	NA	CASSSTPGTVTYEQYF	TGCGCCAGCAGCAGTACCCCAGGGACGGTAACCTACGAGCAGTACTTC
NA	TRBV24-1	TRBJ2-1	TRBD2	CATSDSRGGPYNGQFF	TGTGCCACCAGTGATTCACGCGGGGGACCGTACAATGGGCAGTTCTTC
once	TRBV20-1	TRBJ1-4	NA	CSARQQGYANEKLFF	TGCAGTGCTAGACAGCAGGGGTACGCTAATGAAAAACTGTTTTTT
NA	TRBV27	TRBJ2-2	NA	CASSPMARIAGELFF	TGTGCCAGCAGTCCTATGGCCCGCATCGCCGGGGAGCTGTTTTTT
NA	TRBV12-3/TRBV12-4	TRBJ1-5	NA	CASSLSMKGPQHF	TGTGCCAGCAGTTTATCCATGAAGGGGCCCCAGCATTTT
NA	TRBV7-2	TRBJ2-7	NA	CASSLRIPSNEQYF	TGTGCCAGCAGCTTACGAATCCCTAGCAACGAGCAGTACTTC
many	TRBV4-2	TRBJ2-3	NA	CASSQEDIHGDTQYF	TGTGCCAGCAGCCAGGAAGACATACACGGAGATACGCAGTATTTT
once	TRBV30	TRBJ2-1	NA	CAWSSGLYNEQFF	TGTGCCTGGAGTTCGGGGCTTTACAATGAGCAGTTCTTC
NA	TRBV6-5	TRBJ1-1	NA	CASTPGQNTEAFF	TGTGCCAGCACCCCGGGGCAGAACACTGAAGCTTTCTTT
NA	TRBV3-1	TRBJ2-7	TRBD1	CASSRSGTGSHEQYF	TGTGCCAGCAGCCGCTCCGGGACAGGGTCACACGAGCAGTACTTC
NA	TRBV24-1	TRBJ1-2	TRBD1	CVTSDGGQGDYGYTF	TGTGTCACCAGTGATGGGGGACAGGGCGACTATGGCTACACCTTC
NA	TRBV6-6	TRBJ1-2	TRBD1	CASSYSGQGGGYTF	TGTGCCAGCAGTTACTCCGGACAGGGAGGTGGCTACACCTTC
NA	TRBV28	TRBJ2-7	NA	CASSITGPQSYEQYF	TGTGCCAGCAGTATAACGGGACCCCAGTCCTACGAGCAGTACTTC
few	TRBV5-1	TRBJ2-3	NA	CASSAGDTRTDTQYF	TGCGCCAGCAGCGCGGGGGACACTCGCACAGATACGCAGTATTTT
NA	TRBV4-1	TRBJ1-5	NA	CASSQTVLGNQPQHF	TGCGCCAGCAGCCAAACGGTCCTAGGCAATCAGCCCCAGCATTTT
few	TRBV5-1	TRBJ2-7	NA	CASSLGGAGASYEQYF	TGCGCCAGCAGCTTGGGCGGCGCGGGGGCGTCCTACGAGCAGTACTTC
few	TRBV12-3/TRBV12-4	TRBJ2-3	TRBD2	CASSLFLGGSSTDTQYF	TGTGCCAGCAGCCTATTTCTGGGCGGGAGCAGCACAGATACGCAGTATTTT
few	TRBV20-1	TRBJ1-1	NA	CSARDREHTEAFF	TGCAGTGCTAGAGACAGGGAGCACACTGAAGCTTTCTTT
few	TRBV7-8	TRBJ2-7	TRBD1	CASSSWTGRVHEQYF	TGTGCCAGCAGCTCCTGGACAGGGAGAGTCCACGAGCAGTACTTC
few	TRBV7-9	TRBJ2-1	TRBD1	CASSFKTGQSYNEQFF	TGTGCCAGCAGCTTTAAAACGGGACAGTCCTACAATGAGCAGTTCTTC
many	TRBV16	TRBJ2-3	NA	CASSQSAVTSTDTQYF	TGTGCCAGCAGCCAATCGGCGGTAACTAGCACAGATACGCAGTATTTT
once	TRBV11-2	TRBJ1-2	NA	CASSSITQVLNYGYTF	TGTGCCAGCAGCTCGATCACCCAGGTGCTTAACTATGGCTACACCTTC
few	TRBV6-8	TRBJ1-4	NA	CASSPDGLREKLFF	TGTGCCAGCAGTCCGGACGGTCTCCGTGAAAAACTGTTTTTT
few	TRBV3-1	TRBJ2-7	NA	CASSQGRAATYEQYF	TGTGCCAGCAGCCAAGGAAGGGCCGCCACCTACGAGCAGTACTTC
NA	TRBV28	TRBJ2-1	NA	CASSFGTVWRNEQFF	TGTGCCAGCAGTTTCGGGACTGTGTGGAGGAATGAGCAGTTCTTC
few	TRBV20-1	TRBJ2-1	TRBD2	CSARASTSANYNEQFF	TGCAGTGCTAGAGCCTCCACTAGCGCGAACTACAATGAGCAGTTCTTC
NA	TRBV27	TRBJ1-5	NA	CASSYEGCRDNQPQHF	TGTGCCAGCAGCTACGAGGGGTGCCGAGACAATCAGCCCCAGCATTTT
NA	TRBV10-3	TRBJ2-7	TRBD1	CAISDHRGLHEQYF	TGTGCCATCAGTGATCACAGGGGTTTGCACGAGCAGTACTTC
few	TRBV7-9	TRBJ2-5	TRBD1	CASSRGQGEHQETQYF	TGTGCCAGCAGCCGTGGACAGGGGGAACATCAAGAGACCCAGTACTTC
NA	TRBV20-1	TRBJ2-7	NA	CSARDIERTAPTEQYF	TGCAGTGCTAGAGATATAGAGCGGACCGCTCCTACCGAGCAGTACTTC
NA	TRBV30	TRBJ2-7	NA	CAWSAVHEQYF	TGTGCCTGGAGTGCGGTCCACGAGCAGTACTTC
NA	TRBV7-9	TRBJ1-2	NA	CASSLGLRGRDDNYGYTF	TGTGCCAGCAGCTTAGGGTTAAGGGGACGGGACGATAACTATGGCTACACCTTC
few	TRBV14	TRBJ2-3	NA	CASSRRSDYSTDTQYF	TGTGCCAGCAGCCGCCGATCGGACTATAGTACAGATACGCAGTATTTT
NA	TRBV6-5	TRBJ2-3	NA	CASSYSTGITDTQYF	TGTGCCAGCAGTTACTCTACGGGTATAACAGATACGCAGTATTTT
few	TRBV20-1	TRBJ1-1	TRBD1	CSARGRGLGTANTEAFF	TGCAGTGCTAGAGGTCGGGGCCTAGGGACAGCGAACACTGAAGCTTTCTTT
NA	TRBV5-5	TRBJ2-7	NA	CASSHEGYEQYF	TGTGCCAGCAGCCACGAGGGCTACGAGCAGTACTTC
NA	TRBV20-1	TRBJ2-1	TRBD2	CSGASGSISYDEQFF	TGCAGTGGGGCTAGCGGGAGTATCTCCTACGATGAGCAGTTCTTC